This T cell receptor (beta chain) comes out of a study of post-analysis software for immune sequencing data. The TCR beta cDNA libraries contained unique molecular identifiers. Roughly 500,000 cDNA molecules were obtained from roughly 1 to 10 million T cells. One entry per CDR3 protein, called by TCRdb with MiXCR from the PCR reads. The data hold some 890,000 distinct CDR3 sequences, with approximately 53% observed a single time. Overall study results and limits: The five TRBV segments detected at higher frequency in patients than in controls included TRBV5-6, TRBV5-1 and TRBV20-1. Significantly lower normalized Chao1 diversity was found in patients with multiple sclerosis relative to controls.

This CDR3 comprises 14 residues. Trimming stripped 7 bases from V and 0 bases from J, with 9 bases between. Germline CDR1 and CDR2: SEHNR and FQNEAQ (reference sequence). Worth noting for this clonotype: Its antigen remains unknown.

The TCR was taken from a girl aged 10-17 years with multiple sclerosis. Sample: blood. This sequence joins TRBV7-9 and TRBJ1-4; D is possibly TRBD1 (5 bases). The CDR3 DNA is TGTGCCAGCAACTGGGGGGCAACTAATGAAAAACTGTTTTTT. Residues: CASNWGATNEKLFF.